This T cell receptor (beta chain) was recovered during a study of shared clonotypes between healthy human individuals. Findings and caveats of the study: Clonotype sharing across donors was expected to vary with sequencing depth.

With regard to this clone: What it recognizes is unknown.

Measured with immunoSEQ multiplex PCR; TCRdb has only the in-frame clones, and not every one. This table has 850,000 to 1,200,000 clones, 65% to 75% appearing once. The CDR3 runs to 15 residues. CDR1 is SGHRS and CDR2 is YFSETQ in the germline V gene. Unmatched junction bases numbered 6, after V lost 2 bases and J lost 1 base. This sequence originates from a man younger than 35 in good health. The chain couples TRBV5-1 to TRBJ2-7; 7 bases map to TRBD2. The sample comprised memory CD4+ T cells sorted from blood. As for subset: CD45RA-negative fraction. CDR3 region: CASSFLASGSYEQYF. DNA of the CDR3: TGCGCCAGCAGCTTTCTGGCTAGCGGATCCTACGAGCAGTACTTC.